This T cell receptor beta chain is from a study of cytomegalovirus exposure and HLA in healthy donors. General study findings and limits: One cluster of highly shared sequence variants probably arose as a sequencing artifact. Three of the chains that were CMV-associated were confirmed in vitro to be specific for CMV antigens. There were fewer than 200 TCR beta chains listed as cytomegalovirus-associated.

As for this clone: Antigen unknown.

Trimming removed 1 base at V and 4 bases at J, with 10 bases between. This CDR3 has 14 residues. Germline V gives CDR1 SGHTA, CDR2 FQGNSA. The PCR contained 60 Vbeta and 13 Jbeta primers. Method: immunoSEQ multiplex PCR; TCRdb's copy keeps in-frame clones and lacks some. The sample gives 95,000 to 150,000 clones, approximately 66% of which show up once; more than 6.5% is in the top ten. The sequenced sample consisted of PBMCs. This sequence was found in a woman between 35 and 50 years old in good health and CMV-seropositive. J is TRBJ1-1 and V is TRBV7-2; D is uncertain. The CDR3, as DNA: TGTGCCAGCAGCTTAGGTCGCCAGTCCACTGAAGCTTTCTTT. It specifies CASSLGRQSTEAFF.